This entry concerns a single TCR beta chain. Its antigen specificity is not known. The record has no base qualities; no much larger clone is one base away. The label giving this sample's time point can be read as: persistent/refractory GD, antithyroid drugs over 5 years with positive TRAb. For both TCR sequencing and RNA sequencing, RNA was extracted from PBMCs in TRIzol. Graves' disease was diagnosed according to American Thyroid Association guidelines. The patients came from an endocrinology department in Xi'an, China. Each patient gave about 8.1 milliliters of peripheral blood, collected in an EDTA anticoagulant tube. Ficoll Paque Plus density gradient separation was used to isolate PBMCs, and no additional T cell sorting was done. An Agilent 2100 Bioanalyzer and agarose gel were used to assess RNA quality, and a NanoDrop 2000 was used to measure RNA concentration. Library creation used multiplex PCR. The reads were generated on an Illumina HiSeq 4000. CDR3 regions were amplified by Arm-PCR with iRepertoire HTBI primers to construct TCR beta libraries. Before sequencing, the PCR products underwent gel purification. The published analysis was carried out like this. Gene usage analysis of CDR3 amino acid clonotypes relied on the roughly 67 TRBV and around 13 TRBJ segments identified across samples. COPE and FqMerger were used to merge the filtered high-quality paired reads into contigs. BLAST was used to align contigs to the IMGT TRBV, TRBD and TRBJ reference genes, and CDR3 was defined following IMGT. Highly expanded clones were defined as clonotypes with a frequency above 0.1%. Shannon entropy was used to measure repertoire diversity, and the Gini coefficient was used to measure V-J evenness. Clonotypes shared by more than one individual were considered public. TCRdb handled the public reads itself, with Q25 trimming in fastp and clone calling in MiXCR, and kept productive beta chains. One record per CDR3 amino acid sequence lists the most common genes and DNA. V and J calls and clone size were set by TCRdb, not the authors. Here the sample has fewer than 450,000 distinct CDR3 sequences; about 25% occur a single time. The ten largest clones represent about 26% of the sample.

From cysteine to phenylalanine, the CDR3 is 13 amino acids long. Just the 39-base CDR3 DNA is kept, in frame starting at base 1. The germline V gene sets CDR1 to SNHLY and CDR2 to FYNNEI. V is clipped by 8 bases and J by 0 bases, and the sequence between their germline boundaries is 11 bases long. These data originate in a study of regulatory T cells in long-lasting Graves disease (dated by TCRdb to the early 2020s). For the study in its entirety: Persistent Graves' disease was defined as antithyroid drug treatment for over 5 years with persistently positive TSH receptor autoantibodies. Patients with persistent Graves' disease were compared with patients with newly diagnosed Graves' disease using TCR sequencing and RNA sequencing of peripheral blood. The study took place in China and was registered as a clinical trial. A total of around 35 samples underwent TCR sequencing: around 13 from persistent and some 20 from newly diagnosed Graves' disease patients. On average, persistent Graves' disease patients in the clinical cohort had been on antithyroid drugs for roughly 11 years.

Broad study findings and their caveats: Patients with persistent disease shared more public clonotypes (around 2,500) than newly diagnosed patients did (966). TRBV28, TRBJ1-2 and TRBJ2-5 were preferentially used in persistent disease, while TRBV20-1 and TRBJ2-1 were favored in newly diagnosed disease. Compared with newly diagnosed patients, persistent Graves' disease patients had lower TCR Shannon entropy and fewer highly expanded clones, which suggests clonal expansion. The authors noted that the small sample size was a limitation that may lower accuracy. Only the TCR beta chain was sequenced and analyzed. Because the primary lesion, thyroid tissue, could not be accessed, the study looked at peripheral blood alone.

The clonotype comes from a female donor with Graves disease. The sequence joins TRBV2 to TRBJ2-7; no D segment can be confidently identified. The material sequenced was peripheral blood mononuclear cells (PBMCs), taken when the disease was refractory, from a patient treated with antithyroid drugs. The CDR3 protein: CASGPQTSYEQYF. The DNA is TGTGCCAGCGGCCCACAGACCTCCTACGAGCAGTACTTC.